The 19 T cell receptor beta chains reported below all come from one sample, sequenced in a study of cytomegalovirus exposure and HLA in healthy donors. The study ran its PCR with 60 Vbeta and 13 Jbeta primers. Using immunoSEQ multiplex PCR, the repertoire was profiled, and TCRdb retains in-frame clones only, with some absent. The sample lists some 110,000 clones; over 9.5% were seen once. The specimen sequenced was PBMCs. These receptors were collected from a middle-aged man in good health and CMV-seropositive.

This sequence joins TRBV7-6 and TRBJ2-3; D is undetermined. This CDR3 region has 13 residues. Germline V gene lookup returns CDR1 SGHVS and CDR2 FNYEAQ. Trimming cost V 5 bases and J 6 bases, with 12 bases left between them. The CDR3 sequence: CASSRDTSDTQYF. CDR3 bases: TGTGCCAGCAGCCGCGACACTTCGGATACGCAGTATTTT.

The V and J genes are TRBV5-5 and TRBJ2-7, with D maybe TRBD1 (6 bases). The CDR3 has 14 residues. CDR1 is SGHKS and CDR2 is YYEKEE in the germline V gene (reference sequence). Trimming took off 4 bases at V and 2 bases at J, with 13 bases between the two ends. CDR3 in amino acids: CASSADRMTYEQYF. CDR3 DNA sequence: TGTGCCAGCAGCGCGGACAGAATGACCTACGAGCAGTACTTC. Supplemented by reference TRBV5-5 and TRBJ2-7, the full variable domain reads DAGVTQSPTHLIKTRGQQVTLRCSPISGHKSVSWYQQVLGQGPQFIFQYYEKEERGRGNFPDRFSARQFPNYSSELNVNALLLGDSALYLCASSADRMTYEQYFGPGTRLTVT.

This clone was observed a handful of times. CDR3 nucleotides: TGTGCCAGCAGCTACCCGACATCTACCCATACGCAGTATTTT. This gives the protein CASSYPTSTHTQYF. The chain links TRBV5-6 to TRBJ2-3; unclear D gene. Germline CDR1 and CDR2: SGHDT and YYEEEE. V was cut by 3 bases and J by 7 bases, with 15 bases left in between. CDR3 length: 14 amino acids. Complete variable domain (other parts from reference TRBV5-6 and TRBJ2-3): DAGVTQSPTHLIKTRGQQVTLRCSPKSGHDTVSWYQQALGQGPQFIFQYYEEEERQRGNFPDRFSGHQFPNYSSELNVNALLLGDSALYLCASSYPTSTHTQYFGPGTRLTVL.

This clone was seen at least ten times. CDR3 sequence reads: CASSSDEGVYTF. The CDR3 bases are TGTGCCAGCAGCTCGGACGAAGGGGTCTACACCTTC. V and J are TRBV7-9 and TRBJ1-2; a possible D gene is TRBD1 (5 bases). Trimming took 4 bases from V and 10 from J, leaving 13 bases between them. Looked up from germline, CDR1 is SEHNR and CDR2 is FQNEAQ (reference sequence). The CDR3 runs to 12 residues.

The V gene is TRBV5-1, the J gene TRBJ2-7; a possible D gene is TRBD2 (5 bases). Germline CDR1 is SGHRS and CDR2 is YFSETQ. V shed 5 bases and J shed 7 bases, with 13 bases lying between them. The CDR3 sequence is 12 residues long. For the CDR3, the DNA is TGCGCCAGCAGTTTTACCTGGGAGGAGCAGTACTTC. Encoded protein: CASSFTWEEQYF. The complete variable domain, with remaining parts taken from reference TRBV5-1 and TRBJ2-7, reads KAGVTQTPRYLIKTRGQQVTLSCSPISGHRSVSWYQQTPGQGLQFLFEYFSETQRNKGNFPGRFSGRQFSNSRSEMNVSTLELGDSALYLCASSFTWEEQYFGPGTRLTVT.

The chain recombines TRBV5-4 with TRBJ2-1; 8 nucleotides agree with TRBD1. Germline CDR1 and CDR2: SGHNT and YYREEE (reference sequence). CDR3 size: 17 residues. V was pared by 0 bases and J by 5 bases, with 10 bases of the junction left unmatched. The DNA of the CDR3 is TGTGCCAGCAGCTTGGATTTGGGACAGGTCTTCCACAATGAGCAGTTCTTC. Residues: CASSLDLGQVFHNEQFF.

The table lists this clone with a few counts. The chain recombines TRBV4-1 with TRBJ2-1; a weak D match, TRBD1 (8 bases). V shed 7 bases and J shed 5 bases, with 27 bases lying between them. There are 18 residues in the CDR3. Germline V CDR1 and CDR2: MGHRA, YSYEKL. The CDR3: CASTGQVGGRESNNEQFF. The CDR3 bases are TGCGCCAGCACGGGACAGGTCGGGGGGCGGGAGAGTAACAATGAGCAGTTCTTC.

This rearrangement joins TRBV7-9 to TRBJ2-5; D is unclear. With 5 bases removed from V and 5 bases from J, the gap between germline ends came to 15 bases. From germline, CDR1 is SEHNR and CDR2 FQNEAQ (reference sequence). The CDR3 extends over 14 amino acids. The CDR3: CASSISSTLETQYF. DNA of the CDR3: TGTGCCAGCAGCATATCAAGCACGTTGGAGACCCAGTACTTC.

This sequence joins TRBV5-1 and TRBJ2-1; 7 positions match TRBD2. This CDR3 is 14 amino acids long. The germline CDR1 and CDR2 sequences are SGHRS and YFSETQ. Unmatched junction bases numbered 5, after V lost 0 bases and J lost 8 bases. The CDR3 DNA follows: TGCGCCAGCAGCTTGGGGCGGGAGATTGATGAGCAGTTCTTC. Its translation: CASSLGREIDEQFF.

The chain employs TRBV7-9 and TRBJ2-5; TRBD2 aligns across 13 bases. The germline CDR1 and CDR2 sequences are SEHNR and FQNEAQ (reference sequence). The CDR3 totals 16 residues. V lost 5 bases to trimming and J lost 5 bases; unmatched junction nucleotides: 8. CDR3 region: CASSRWTSGSGETQYF. The CDR3 DNA reads TGTGCCAGCAGCCGATGGACTAGCGGGAGTGGGGAGACCCAGTACTTC.

This clone was seen a handful of times. The chain is built from TRBV29-1 and TRBJ2-3, with 12 positions matching TRBD2. The CDR3 is made up of 17 amino acids. Germline loops: CDR1 SQVTM, CDR2 ANQGSEA. V lost 1 base, J lost 7 bases, and 12 bases stayed unmatched. The CDR3 coding sequence is TGCAGCGTTGAAGCCCGGGAGACTAGCGGGAGCTTTAATACGCAGTATTTT. Translation gives CSVEARETSGSFNTQYF.

This clone was observed a handful of times. The chain links TRBV4-2 to TRBJ1-2; D is undetermined. The V and J ends lost 2 bases and 6 bases respectively, with 16 bases between them. This CDR3 region has 15 residues. In germline, CDR1 is LGHNA, CDR2 YNFKEQ. This chain's CDR3 is CASSQSMGPVDGYTF. CDR3 DNA sequence: TGTGCCAGCAGCCAATCCATGGGCCCTGTTGATGGCTACACCTTC.

This clone appeared a few times. The rearrangement links TRBV20-1 to TRBJ2-7; D gene unclear. This CDR3 spans 11 amino acids. Per the germline V gene, CDR1 is DFQATT and CDR2 is SNEGSKA (reference sequence). Trimming stripped 6 bases from V and 2 bases from J, with 8 bases between. CDR3 loop: CSATKAYEQYF. CDR3 nucleotides: TGCAGTGCCACAAAAGCCTACGAGCAGTACTTC.

This clone was recorded a few times. The V call is TRBV2, the J call TRBJ2-3; 8 positions agree with TRBD2. Germline trimming cut 5 bases from V and 2 bases from J; bases unmatched to any gene: 6. The CDR3 has 15 amino acids. CDR1 and CDR2 from the germline V gene are SNHLY and FYNNEI. CDR3 bases: TGTGCCAGCAGTCCCCTAGCGGGCCCCACAGATACGCAGTATTTT. Translated, it gives CASSPLAGPTDTQYF.

The chain combines TRBV27 with TRBJ2-7; 7 nucleotides align to TRBD1. V shed 4 bases, J shed 1 base, and the junction held 7 bases outside the gene matches. The CDR3 extends over 15 amino acids. Germline V gene sequence: CDR1 MNHEY, CDR2 SMNVEV (reference sequence). The CDR3 here is CASSSGTASSYEQYF. CDR3 sequence (DNA): TGTGCCAGCAGTTCAGGGACAGCCTCATCCTACGAGCAGTACTTC.

In its sample, this clone was seen a few times. This rearrangement joins TRBV6-1 to TRBJ2-3; D not certain. Deletions cut 1 base from V and 4 bases from J, with 6 bases between. Germline V CDR1 and CDR2: MNHNS, SASEGT. The CDR3 loop spans 13 amino acids. The chain's CDR3 is CASSEETPDTQYF. CDR3 bases: TGTGCCAGCAGTGAAGAAACTCCAGATACGCAGTATTTT.

This clone was observed a handful of times. The chain employs TRBV7-9 and TRBJ2-7; tentatively, D is TRBD1 (6 bases). Per germline, CDR1 SEHNR and CDR2 FQNEAQ (reference sequence). V shed 4 bases and J shed 6 bases, with 10 bases lying between them. The CDR3 sequence is 12 residues long. CDR3 residues: CASSSSGAEQYF. DNA for the CDR3: TGTGCCAGCAGCTCGTCAGGGGCCGAGCAGTACTTC.

This clone was detected only a few times. The chain is built from TRBV6-5 and TRBJ1-6; perhaps TRBD1 as D (6 bases). Between the trimmed V and J ends, which lost 0 bases and 9 bases, there was a span of 12 bases. This CDR3 is 15 amino acids long. Germline V gives CDR1 MNHEY, CDR2 SVGAGI. The CDR3 bases are TGTGCCAGCAGTTACTCGCGCGGCAGGGGTTCACCCCTCCACTTT. Translating gives CASSYSRGRGSPLHF.

The V call is TRBV30, the J call TRBJ1-5; D not certain. Per germline, CDR1 GTSNPN and CDR2 SVGIG (reference sequence). The V and J ends lost 5 bases and 2 bases respectively, with 10 bases between them. This CDR3 spans 13 amino acids. This CDR3 is CAWGPGGNQPQHF. CDR3 bases: TGTGCCTGGGGCCCAGGTGGCAATCAGCCCCAGCATTTT.